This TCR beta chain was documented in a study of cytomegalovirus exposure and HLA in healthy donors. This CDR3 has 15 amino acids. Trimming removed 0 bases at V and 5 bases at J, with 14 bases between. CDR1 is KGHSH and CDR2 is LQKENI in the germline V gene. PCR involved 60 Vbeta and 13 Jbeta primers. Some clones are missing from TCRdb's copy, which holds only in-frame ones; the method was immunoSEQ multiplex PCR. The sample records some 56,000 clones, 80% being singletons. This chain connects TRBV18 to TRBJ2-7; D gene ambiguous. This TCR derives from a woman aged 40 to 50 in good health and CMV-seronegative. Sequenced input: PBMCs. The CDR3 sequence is CASSPPLISGHEQYF. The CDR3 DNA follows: TGTGCCAGCTCACCACCGTTAATTTCCGGTCACGAGCAGTACTTC.